What follows are 26 T cell receptor beta chains derived from one specimen sequenced in a study of Tregs in tolerant kidney transplant recipients. Their specific antigens are unknown. The method was immunoSEQ multiplex PCR; TCRdb's version includes in-frame clones alone and lacks a portion of them. The sample contains approximately 9,100 clones, nearly 35% of which appear only once. Recipient PBMCs carried a CFSE label and met irradiated graft donor PBMCs for over five days before FACS sorting. The sample was CD8+ T cells from blood cultured with allogeneic cells, taken before the transplant. These receptors were collected from a human patient who received a combined kidney and bone marrow transplant.

V usage is TRBV27 and J usage is TRBJ2-7, with 9 bases matching TRBD1. CDR1 MNHEY and CDR2 SMNVEV come from the germline V gene (reference sequence). The CDR3 spans 15 residues. Unmatched junction bases numbered 4, after V lost 3 bases and J lost 1 base. The CDR3 region is CASSLAGTGSYEQYF. The CDR3 nucleotides read TGTGCCAGCAGTTTGGCCGGGACAGGGTCCTACGAGCAGTACTTC.

J is TRBJ2-7 and V is TRBV7-9; 10 bases are shared with TRBD2. The CDR3 spans 15 residues. Germline CDR1 SEHNR, CDR2 FQNEAQ (reference sequence). Germline trimming cut 2 bases from V and 2 bases from J; bases unmatched to any gene: 3. The CDR3 loop reads CASSLRAGGPYEQYF. In nucleotides, the CDR3 is TGTGCCAGCAGCTTACGAGCGGGAGGGCCCTACGAGCAGTACTTC. Using reference TRBV7-9 and TRBJ2-7 for the parts outside the CDR3, the full variable domain is DTGVSQNPRHKITKRGQNVTFRCDPISEHNRLYWYRQTLGQGPEFLTYFQNEAQLEKSRLLSDRFSAERPKGSFSTLEIQRTEQGDSAMYLCASSLRAGGPYEQYFGPGTRLTVT.

V and J are TRBV27 and TRBJ2-1; D possibly corresponds to TRBD1 (5 bases). The ends were cut back, 4 bases at V and 8 bases at J, with 12 bases in the middle. From germline, CDR1 is MNHEY and CDR2 SMNVEV (reference sequence). CDR3 length equals 13 residues. CDR3 DNA: TGTGCCAGCAGTTGGCAGGGCATGTATGAGCAGTTCTTC. It translates to CASSWQGMYEQFF.

The rearrangement uses TRBV21-1 and TRBJ2-7; the DNA was not compared with TRBD2, the D call given in the table. TRBV21-1 constitutes a pseudogene. The CDR3 is 14 amino acids. CDR3 nucleotides: TGTGCCAGCAGAGCGGGACACCACTCCTACGAGCAGTACTTC. It translates to CASRAGHHSYEQYF.

The chain employs TRBV4-3 and TRBJ1-1, with D tentatively TRBD1 (6 bases). This CDR3 spans 15 amino acids. V lost 1 base to trimming and J lost 0 bases, with 9 bases between them. The germline CDR1 and CDR2 sequences are LGHNA and YSLEER. In DNA, the CDR3 is TGCGCCAGCAGCCAAGCCGCAGGGGTGAACACTGAAGCTTTCTTT. Its protein is CASSQAAGVNTEAFF.

The chain combines TRBV2 with TRBJ1-2; tentative D call: TRBD1 (5 bases). Per the germline V gene, CDR1 is SNHLY and CDR2 is FYNNEI. With 8 bases removed from V and 0 bases from J, the gap between germline ends came to 13 bases. The CDR3 runs 14 residues. As DNA, the CDR3 is TGTGCCAGCGCGGGAGAGGGACCTAACTATGGCTACACCTTC. This gives the protein CASAGEGPNYGYTF.

This clone is labeled medium-sized. The CDR3 sequence is CASSFAGQTYEQYF. CDR3 coding DNA: TGTGCCAGCAGTTTCGCTGGCCAAACCTACGAGCAGTACTTC. V usage is TRBV27 and J usage is TRBJ2-7; D unclear. Trimming removed 3 bases from V and 2 bases from J, with 11 bases in between. The CDR3 is made up of 14 amino acids. CDR1 is MNHEY and CDR2 is SMNVEV in the germline V gene (reference sequence).

V and J are TRBV4-1 and TRBJ2-3; tentatively, D is TRBD2 (5 bases). Germline V gene data show CDR1 as MGHRA and CDR2 as YSYEKL. CDR3 length equals 14 residues. V was trimmed by 4 bases and J by 5 bases, leaving 13 bases between them. For the CDR3, the DNA is TGCGCCAGCAGCCCCCCTGTCGGGATAGATACGCAGTATTTT. This translates into CASSPPVGIDTQYF.

By sample share, this clone is medium-sized. The chain links TRBV7-9 to TRBJ2-7, with 8 bases matching TRBD1. The V and J ends lost 2 bases and 3 bases, in that order; junction bases with no gene match: 3. This CDR3 comprises 14 residues. Germline V gene lookup returns CDR1 SEHNR and CDR2 FQNEAQ (reference sequence). The CDR3: CASSLIGQGYEQYF. The CDR3 nucleotides are TGTGCCAGCAGCTTAATAGGACAGGGCTACGAGCAGTACTTC.

V is TRBV23-1 and J is TRBJ2-5, with D tentatively TRBD2 (6 bases). TRBV23-1 is given ORF status, its function remaining uncertain. V shed 0 bases and J shed 1 base, with 12 bases lying between them. This CDR3 is 16 amino acids long. CDR3 DNA: TGCGCCAGCAGTCAATCCGGGGGAGGAAGCCAAGAGACCCAGTACTTC. This translates into CASSQSGGGSQETQYF.

In this sample, this clone turned up a few times. The chain is built from TRBV4-2 and TRBJ2-7, with 7 bases that match TRBD1. Germline CDR1 is LGHNA and CDR2 is YNFKEQ. J lost 2 bases, V lost 5 bases, and 3 bases had no gene match. This CDR3 is built from 13 residues. The CDR3: CASSLDRTYEQYF. The CDR3, as DNA: TGTGCCAGCAGCTTGGACAGGACCTACGAGCAGTACTTC.

This clone was seen a few times. Other DNA variants within this sample encode the same CDR3. The V and J genes are TRBV6-1 and TRBJ2-7; D perhaps matches TRBD2 (5 bases). Germline CDR1 MNHNS, CDR2 SASEGT. This CDR3 is built from 14 residues. V was pared by 10 bases and J by 4 bases, with 20 bases between. Here the CDR3 reads CAINIRETAYEQYF. The CDR3 region has the DNA TGTGCCATTAACATAAGGGAGACGGCATACGAGCAGTACTTC.

This clone is labeled as large. The rearrangement joins TRBV5-1 to TRBJ1-4, with TRBD1 matching over 7 bases. Germline loops: CDR1 SGHRS, CDR2 YFSETQ. The CDR3 has 16 amino acids. J was trimmed by 0 bases and V by 0 bases; bases with no gene match: 2. The CDR3 loop is CASSLGQGATNEKLFF. CDR3 DNA: TGCGCCAGCAGCTTGGGACAGGGTGCAACTAATGAAAAACTGTTTTTT.

This clone is judged medium-sized. The CDR3 loop reads CASSSDAWAKYF. In nucleotides, the CDR3 is TGTGCCAGCAGCTCCGATGCGTGGGCGAAGTACTTC. The chain is built from TRBV11-2 and TRBJ2-7; D unclear. CDR1 and CDR2 (germline): SGHAT, FQNNGV. Trimming cost V 4 bases and J 11 bases, with 15 bases left between them. CDR3 size: 12 residues.

By share, this clone counts as large. The J gene is TRBJ2-3, the V gene TRBV9; 7 nucleotides align to TRBD2. The germline CDR1 and CDR2 sequences are SGDLS and YYNGEE. The CDR3 loop spans 15 amino acids. The ends lost 2 bases at V and 5 bases at J; junction bases unmatched: 8. The CDR3 nucleotides read TGTGCCAGCAGCGTTAGCGGGTTAAAGGGAGATACGCAGTATTTT. Amino acids: CASSVSGLKGDTQYF. Full variable domain (rest looked up from reference TRBV9 and TRBJ2-3): DSGVTQTPKHLITATGQRVTLRCSPRSGDLSVYWYQQSLDQGLQFLIQYYNGEERAKGNILERFSAQQFPDLHSELNLSSLELGDSALYFCASSVSGLKGDTQYFGPGTRLTVL.

The rearrangement joins TRBV11-2 to TRBJ1-1, with a weak D call TRBD1 (5 bases). The germline gives CDR1 SGHAT, CDR2 FQNNGV. Trimming took off 1 base at V and 4 bases at J, with 25 bases between the two ends. CDR3 length equals 19 residues. The CDR3 bases are TGTGCCAGCAGCTTAGCGCTGTCTTATCAGGTCAGGGCGGTCACTGAAGCTTTCTTT. Residues: CASSLALSYQVRAVTEAFF.

By share, this clone counts as medium-sized. The chain is built from TRBV2 and TRBJ2-7; 9 bases fit TRBD1. V dropped 7 bases and J dropped 4; count of bases not matched to a gene: 5. Germline CDR1 reads SNHLY; CDR2 reads FYNNEI. The CDR3 spans 13 residues. The CDR3 DNA sequence: TGTGCCAGCACCGGACAGGGGAAATACGAGCAGTACTTC. Translation: CASTGQGKYEQYF.

Within the sample, this clone is medium-sized (0.01 to 0.1%). This sequence joins TRBV27 and TRBJ2-3; 11 bases match TRBD1. Per germline, CDR1 MNHEY and CDR2 SMNVEV (reference sequence). The CDR3 is 16 residues long. V shed 4 bases and J 4 bases; nucleotides not matched to a gene: 7. In nucleotides, the CDR3 is TGTGCCAGCAGTTCACTCCGGACAGGGGGCCCAGATACGCAGTATTTT. Residues: CASSSLRTGGPDTQYF.

As concerns this clone: A junction boundary mismatches the germline segment, possibly from a read error. The chain combines TRBV6-5 with TRBJ1-6; D unclear. The CDR3 is 16 residues long. Germline assignment: CDR1 MNHEY and CDR2 SVGAGI. CDR3 amino acids: CASSYDAGSYNSPLHF. The DNA for the CDR3 is TGTGCCAGCAGTTACGACGCGGGCTCCTATAATTCCCCCCTCCACTTT.

The V gene is TRBV7-6, the J gene TRBJ2-7, with 7 bases lining up with TRBD1. The CDR3 contains 14 residues. Germline loops: CDR1 SGHVS, CDR2 FNYEAQ. With 5 bases clipped from V and 0 bases from J, the junction kept 4 bases outside the gene matches. CDR3 coding DNA: TGTGCCAGCAGCCCCCGGGACAGCTCCTACGAGCAGTACTTC. Amino acids: CASSPRDSSYEQYF.

The chain combines TRBV19 with TRBJ1-1; 8 bases align to TRBD1. Trimming at V came to 1 base and at J to 4 bases, leaving 2 bases not matched to a gene. The CDR3 extends over 14 amino acids. CDR1 is LNHDA, CDR2 SQIVND, per germline (reference sequence). CDR3 amino acids: CASSIGTGPTEAFF. The CDR3 DNA sequence: TGTGCCAGTAGTATAGGGACAGGGCCCACTGAAGCTTTCTTT.

Comment on this clone: This could be a read error, since a much larger clone is one nucleotide away. CDR3 sequence reads: CASSPGGNYEQYF. The CDR3 DNA reads TGTGCCAGCAGCCCAGGGGGCAATTACGAGCAGTACTTC. The chain links TRBV4-2 to TRBJ2-7, with 8 nucleotides matching TRBD1. Germline V gene lookup returns CDR1 LGHNA and CDR2 YNFKEQ. The ends lost 4 bases at V and 4 bases at J; junction bases unmatched: 3. The CDR3 totals 13 residues.

CDR3 nucleotides: TGTGCCAGCAGCTTAGCCAGGGAAGAAAAACTGTTTTTT. It codes for CASSLAREEKLFF. This chain connects TRBV11-3 to TRBJ1-4, with D maybe TRBD1 (5 bases). CDR1 SGHNT and CDR2 YENEEA come from the germline V gene. Trimming shortened V by 1 base and J by 8 bases, and 8 bases separated the two germline ends. The CDR3 loop spans 13 amino acids. Full variable domain (outside the CDR3, taken from reference TRBV11-3 and TRBJ1-4): EAGVVQSPRYKIIEKKQPVAFWCNPISGHNTLYWYLQNLGQGPELLIRYENEEAVDDSQLPKDRFSAERLKGVDSTLKIQPAELGDSAVYLCASSLAREEKLFFGSGTQLSVL.

V gene TRBV29-1 combines with J gene TRBJ2-1; 8 nucleotides align to TRBD1. Losses at the gene ends were 4 bases for V and 9 bases for J; bases not matched to a gene: 5. Germline V gives CDR1 SQVTM, CDR2 ANQGSEA. The CDR3 covers 12 residues. CDR3 sequence reads: CSVVRGLSEQFF. The CDR3 DNA follows: TGCAGCGTTGTCAGGGGGCTTAGTGAGCAGTTCTTC.

The rearrangement links TRBV7-3 to TRBJ2-7, with D perhaps matching TRBD1 (6 bases). The V and J ends lost 5 bases and 5 bases respectively, with 13 bases between them. Germline values: CDR1 SGHTA, CDR2 FQGTGA. The CDR3 runs to 13 residues. DNA of the CDR3: TGTGCCAGCAGCCCCGGGACACTCAACGAGCAGTACTTC. It translates to CASSPGTLNEQYF.

J is TRBJ2-3 and V is TRBV27; 11 bases map to TRBD2. Looked up from germline, CDR1 is MNHEY and CDR2 is SMNVEV (reference sequence). After removal of 3 bases from V and 6 bases from J, the junction contained 11 bases not matched to a gene. The CDR3 consists of 17 residues. As DNA, the CDR3 is TGTGCCAGCAGTTTCGTGGGTCGAGTAGCGGGAGGGGATACGCAGTATTTT. Its translation is CASSFVGRVAGGDTQYF.